This T cell receptor beta chain is drawn from a study of shared clonotypes between healthy human individuals. Only a few counts were recorded for this clone. No antigen is known for it. Using immunoSEQ multiplex PCR, the repertoire was profiled, and TCRdb retains in-frame clones only, with some absent. This sample carries some 1.1 million clones, approximately 80% of them seen once, and the ten largest clones take almost 0.9%. CDR3 length equals 14 residues. V shed 2 bases and J shed 4 bases, with 11 bases lying between them. Germline CDR1 reads LGHNA; CDR2 reads YSLEER. Study-level points and caveats: Several donors held approximately 4.6% of naive CD4 clonotypes in common. Though the depth was large, rarefaction showed that sorted-subset sequencing was incomplete.

The source is a man between 18 and 29 years old in good health. Some clones in this sample may be carry-over from other donors' samples. The rearrangement uses TRBV4-3 and TRBJ2-5; maybe TRBD1 (6 bases). The sequencing sample was made of memory CD4+ T cells from PBMCs. Documented subset: CD45RA-negative fraction. The CDR3 sequence: CASSQRVRGETQYF. The CDR3 DNA follows: TGCGCCAGCAGCCAAAGGGTCAGGGGAGAGACCCAGTACTTC.